The 10 T cell receptor beta chains given below trace back to one sample, sequenced in a study of blood T cells in healthy people across ages. The second PCR ran about 6 to 12 cycles with a sample-barcoded 5' primer and J-beta primers. TCRdb called the 5' RACE reads again in MiXCR, with one record for every CDR3 protein. The table lists roughly 1.6 million distinct CDR3 sequences, about 31% of them singletons. Sequenced material: blood. Receptor source: a woman aged 25 to 39 in good health.

This CDR3 reads CASSEWTGGSGEQYF. CDR3 DNA: TGTGCCAGCAGTGAGTGGACAGGGGGCTCTGGCGAGCAGTACTTC. V gene TRBV2 combines with J gene TRBJ2-5; 11 bases are shared with TRBD1. The J call is in doubt because the DNA end fits TRBJ2-7 better. In germline, CDR1 is SNHLY, CDR2 FYNNEI. There are 15 residues in the CDR3.

The chain couples TRBV9 to TRBJ2-1, with 7 bases aligning to TRBD2. The J segment lost 4 bases and the V segment lost 3 bases, leaving 7 bases of the junction unmatched. CDR1 and CDR2 (germline): SGDLS, YYNGEE. The CDR3 length is 15 residues. The CDR3 spells CASSGSELAYNEQFF. In nucleotides, the CDR3 is TGTGCCAGCAGCGGATCCGAACTAGCGTACAATGAGCAGTTCTTC.

In this sample, this clonotype turned up a few times. This chain connects TRBV5-5 to TRBJ2-3; D is perhaps TRBD1 (5 bases). V was trimmed by 4 bases and J by 4 bases, leaving 13 bases between them. The CDR3 totals 14 residues. The germline V gene has CDR1 SGHKS and CDR2 YYEKEE (reference sequence). The chain's CDR3 is CASSATESADTQYF. CDR3 DNA sequence: TGTGCCAGCAGCGCGACAGAATCGGCAGATACGCAGTATTTT.

J is TRBJ2-7 and V is TRBV11-2, with 9 bases identical to TRBD1. The trim removed 5 bases at V and 4 bases at J, leaving 6 bases unmatched. Germline CDR1 is SGHAT and CDR2 is FQNNGV. This CDR3 region has 14 residues. The CDR3: CASSTHGQGYEQYF. The CDR3 DNA reads as TGTGCCAGCAGCACCCACGGACAGGGGTACGAGCAGTACTTC.

This clonotype came up a few times. The rearrangement uses TRBV4-1 and TRBJ2-1; no firm D call. The CDR3 spans 19 residues. Germline V gene sequence: CDR1 MGHRA, CDR2 YSYEKL. Trimming cost V 1 base and J 3 bases, with 22 bases left between them. CDR3 sequence: CASSQGPNLRSTNYNEQFF. CDR3 in DNA: TGCGCCAGCAGCCAAGGTCCTAATTTGCGCAGCACCAACTACAATGAGCAGTTCTTC.

The gene calls are TRBV27 and TRBJ1-1; D might be TRBD1 (5 bases). The CDR3 consists of 13 residues. V gave up 5 bases and J gave up 1 base, with 8 bases separating them. Germline values: CDR1 MNHEY, CDR2 SMNVEV (reference sequence). The CDR3 here is CASSMGRNTEAFF. For the CDR3, the DNA is TGTGCCAGCAGTATGGGACGGAACACTGAAGCTTTCTTT.

V and J are TRBV4-3 and TRBJ1-6; unclear D gene. Between the trimmed V and J ends, which lost 7 bases and 0 bases, there was a span of 19 bases. From germline, CDR1 is LGHNA and CDR2 YSLEER. The CDR3 loop spans 18 amino acids. CDR3 protein: CASNQSGSGSSYNSPLHF. CDR3 coding DNA: TGCGCCAGCAACCAGAGTGGCAGCGGGAGCTCCTATAATTCACCCCTCCACTTT.

This rearrangement joins TRBV20-1 to TRBJ2-5, with D uncertain. This CDR3 spans 12 amino acids. Trimming removed 1 base at V and 3 bases at J, with 6 bases between. The germline gives CDR1 DFQATT, CDR2 SNEGSKA (reference sequence). In nucleotides, the CDR3 is TGCAGTGCTAGAGCTCCCGAAGAGACCCAGTACTTC. Its protein product is CSARAPEETQYF.

As to this clonotype: One end of the junction fails to match germline, which may point to a read error. The chain recombines TRBV12-3 or TRBV12-4 with TRBJ1-1; a possible D gene is TRBD1 (5 bases). CDR3 size: 13 residues. The CDR3 here is CASNLVGDLGAFF. The CDR3 nucleotides read TGTGCCAGCAATTTAGTAGGGGACTTGGGAGCTTTCTTT.

The chain recombines TRBV20-1 with TRBJ1-2; D possibly corresponds to TRBD1 (5 bases). Germline V gene lookup returns CDR1 DFQATT and CDR2 SNEGSKA (reference sequence). The V end was cut by 2 bases, the J end by 3 bases, with 7 bases between. The CDR3 length is 12 residues. CDR3 in DNA: TGCAGTGCTAGACAGACAGACTATGGCTACACCTTC. Protein sequence: CSARQTDYGYTF.